The 29 T cell receptor beta chains below all came from one sample that was sequenced in a study of blood T cell repertoires in COVID-19. The repertoire was sequenced with immunoSEQ multiplex PCR; TCRdb's copy has only in-frame clones and lacks some. The top ten hold 12% of the sample, which has 250,000 to 300,000 clones, about 86% seen once. Sequenced material: peripheral blood. The receptors were sampled from a woman aged 25 to 45 with COVID-19, enrolled during active disease.

The gene calls are TRBV5-1 and TRBJ2-7; TRBD1 might be the D (6 bases). Germline V gene sequence: CDR1 SGHRS, CDR2 YFSETQ. V was pared by 4 bases and J by 3 bases, with 20 bases between. The CDR3 sequence is 16 residues long. The DNA of the CDR3 is TGCGCCAGCAGCCCCGAGACCCCAGGGGCCCTCTACGAGCAGTACTTC. This gives the protein CASSPETPGALYEQYF.

This clone was recorded only once. The chain links TRBV5-1 to TRBJ2-3, with 12 bases fitting TRBD1. Looked up from germline, CDR1 is SGHRS and CDR2 is YFSETQ. With 4 bases clipped from V and 5 bases from J, the junction kept 17 bases outside the gene matches. This CDR3 spans 19 amino acids. The CDR3 protein is CASSKGQGASGTSEDTQYF. CDR3 DNA: TGCGCCAGCAGCAAGGGACAGGGGGCGTCCGGGACTAGCGAAGATACGCAGTATTTT.

The chain has TRBV11-1 and TRBJ1-1, with D possibly being TRBD1 (5 bases). The CDR3 extends over 15 amino acids. CDR1 SGHAT and CDR2 FQDESV come from the germline V gene (reference sequence). The V end lost 5 bases, the J end lost 7 bases, and 20 bases lay between the germline ends. DNA of the CDR3: TGTGCCAGCAGCCCGGGACTCGCCCGAGACGGTGAAGCTTTCTTT. It translates to CASSPGLARDGEAFF.

The V gene is TRBV3-1 (or the pseudogene TRBV3-2), the J gene TRBJ1-1, with a possible D match to TRBD1 (5 bases). V lost 3 bases to trimming and J lost 6 bases, with 26 bases between them. The CDR3 extends over 18 amino acids. CDR1 is LGHDT, CDR2 YNNKEL, per germline (reference sequence). CDR3 nucleotide sequence: TGTGCCAGCAGCCACACGGCTGGGGCAGGCAAGTCGGGCTCTGAAGCTTTCTTT. This translates into CASSHTAGAGKSGSEAFF.

V usage is TRBV5-4 and J usage is TRBJ2-1; the D gene is possibly TRBD1 (6 bases). Germline assignment: CDR1 SGHNT and CDR2 YYREEE (reference sequence). The V and J ends lost 2 bases and 0 bases respectively, with 12 bases between them. The CDR3 runs to 16 residues. CDR3 nucleotide sequence: TGTGCCAGCAGCTTTCCCCAGGGGAGCTCCTACAATGAGCAGTTCTTC. It specifies CASSFPQGSSYNEQFF.

This chain links TRBV3-1 (or the pseudogene TRBV3-2) with TRBJ1-2; 8 bases align to TRBD1. The V gene end was trimmed by 4 bases and the J gene end by 8 bases; junction bases not matched to a gene: 9. Germline V gene sequence: CDR1 LGHDT, CDR2 YNNKEL (reference sequence). This CDR3 has 14 residues. This CDR3 reads CASSRLGQGDGYTF. CDR3 sequence (DNA): TGTGCCAGCAGCCGATTAGGACAGGGAGACGGCTACACCTTC.

The chain employs TRBV5-6 and TRBJ2-3; D is possibly TRBD2 (7 bases). Trimming cost V 2 bases and J 2 bases, with 12 bases left between them. The CDR3 covers 15 residues. Germline V gene lookup returns CDR1 SGHDT and CDR2 YYEEEE. CDR3 DNA sequence: TGTGCCAGCAGCTTCCTCGGGGGGCCCACAGATACGCAGTATTTT. This sequence encodes CASSFLGGPTDTQYF.

This clone was detected once. The gene calls are TRBV12-5 and TRBJ1-1, with a weak D call TRBD1 (5 bases). Germline V lookup: CDR1 LGHNT, CDR2 FRNRAP. The CDR3 is 12 amino acids. With 6 bases removed from V and 4 bases from J, the gap between germline ends came to 9 bases. The CDR3 spells CASGKGSTEAFF. The CDR3 nucleotides are TGTGCTAGTGGCAAGGGGTCCACTGAAGCTTTCTTT.

J is TRBJ1-6 and V is TRBV7-2, with D perhaps matching TRBD1 (5 bases). This CDR3 contains 14 residues. Germline V gene sequence: CDR1 SGHTA, CDR2 FQGNSA. Trimming removed 1 base at V and 10 bases at J, with 11 bases between. The CDR3 is CASSLVQARSPLHF. The CDR3 nucleotides read TGTGCCAGCAGCTTAGTACAGGCAAGATCACCCCTCCACTTT.

The chain recombines TRBV15 with TRBJ1-2; the D is unclear. This CDR3 contains 14 residues. Trimming stripped 1 base from V and 8 bases from J, with 14 bases between. Germline V lookup: CDR1 LNHNV, CDR2 YYDKDF (reference sequence). DNA for the CDR3: TGTGCCACCAGCAGAGTTGAGGTGAACCCAGGCTACACCTTC. Translated, it gives CATSRVEVNPGYTF.

The V call is TRBV25-1, the J call TRBJ2-5, with a possible D match to TRBD1 (5 bases). CDR1 is MGHDK, CDR2 SYGVNS, per germline. V lost 3 bases, J lost 3 bases, and 17 bases lay in between. The CDR3 runs to 16 residues. The CDR3: CASSDSQAMRKETQYF. Here the CDR3 DNA reads TGTGCCAGCAGTGACTCACAGGCGATGAGAAAAGAGACCCAGTACTTC.

The chain has TRBV5-1 and TRBJ1-2; the match to TRBD1 covers 8 bases. The CDR3 is 14 amino acids. CDR1 SGHRS and CDR2 YFSETQ come from the germline V gene. The J segment lost 7 bases and the V segment lost 0 bases, leaving 5 bases of the junction unmatched. The CDR3 DNA follows: TGCGCCAGCAGCTTGGATTCAGGGGGCGGTGGCTACACCTTC. Translation gives CASSLDSGGGGYTF.

The V call is TRBV28, the J call TRBJ1-1; 8 bases are shared with TRBD1. Germline-derived CDR1 and CDR2 are MDHEN and SYDVKM. This CDR3 has 15 amino acids. Germline trimming cut 4 bases from V and 1 base from J; bases unmatched to any gene: 5. CDR3 sequence (DNA): TGTGCCAGCAGTTCCAGGGGGCGGGGGAACACTGAAGCTTTCTTT. Translating it yields CASSSRGRGNTEAFF.

This chain connects TRBV2 to TRBJ2-7; 9 bases match TRBD1. Per the germline V gene, CDR1 is SNHLY and CDR2 is FYNNEI. There are 15 residues in the CDR3. V dropped 4 bases and J dropped 1; count of bases not matched to a gene: 5. The CDR3 DNA reads TGTGCCAGCAGTGCCGGGACAGGGTCGTCCTACGAGCAGTACTTC. Translating gives CASSAGTGSSYEQYF.

The chain links TRBV5-4 to TRBJ2-7; possible D gene TRBD1, 5 bases. This CDR3 contains 15 residues. The V gene's germline CDR1 is SGHNT and CDR2 YYREEE (reference sequence). Trimming took 3 bases from V and 6 from J, leaving 19 bases between them. The CDR3 region is CASSSADTPPGEQYF. DNA of the CDR3: TGTGCCAGCAGCTCGGCGGACACCCCTCCTGGCGAGCAGTACTTC.

This clone was observed once. For the CDR3, the DNA is TGTGCCAGTAGTTCCGGACAGTCCACTGAAGCTTTCTTT. Its protein product is CASSSGQSTEAFF. The V and J genes are TRBV19 and TRBJ1-1; D may be TRBD1 (6 bases). Germline CDR1 and CDR2: LNHDA and SQIVND (reference sequence). CDR3 length: 13 amino acids. Deletions cut 5 bases from V and 4 bases from J, with 11 bases between.

This sequence joins TRBV29-1 and TRBJ1-3; D is perhaps TRBD1 (6 bases). The CDR3 is made up of 15 amino acids. Trimming cost V 8 bases and J 0 bases, with 17 bases left between them. CDR1 is SQVTM, CDR2 ANQGSEA, per germline. The CDR3 region is CSSPRGHLSGNTIYF. The CDR3 DNA is TGCAGCTCCCCGAGGGGACACCTCTCTGGAAACACCATATATTTT.

The chain carries TRBV5-1 and TRBJ1-2; weak D call: TRBD1 (5 bases). With 0 bases removed from V and 6 bases from J, the gap between germline ends came to 15 bases. Per the germline V gene, CDR1 is SGHRS and CDR2 is YFSETQ. CDR3 size: 15 residues. The CDR3 region is CASSLAAGVGDGYTF. The CDR3 DNA is TGCGCCAGCAGCTTGGCGGCGGGGGTTGGTGATGGCTACACCTTC.

V is TRBV5-6 and J is TRBJ2-7, with D possibly TRBD1 on 5 matching bases. The CDR3 has 12 amino acids. CDR1 is SGHDT, CDR2 YYEEEE, per germline. V was trimmed by 4 bases and J by 6 bases, leaving 11 bases between them. The CDR3 DNA follows: TGTGCCAGCAGCCTTCAGGGTTCCGAGCAGTACTTC. This codes for CASSLQGSEQYF. Full variable domain (outside the CDR3, taken from reference TRBV5-6 and TRBJ2-7): DAGVTQSPTHLIKTRGQQVTLRCSPKSGHDTVSWYQQALGQGPQFIFQYYEEEERQRGNFPDRFSGHQFPNYSSELNVNALLLGDSALYLCASSLQGSEQYFGPGTRLTVT.

The rearrangement links TRBV19 to TRBJ2-1; weak D call: TRBD1 (6 bases). The CDR3 contains 16 residues. With 5 bases removed from V and 2 bases from J, the gap between germline ends came to 16 bases. CDR1 is LNHDA and CDR2 is SQIVND in the germline V gene (reference sequence). In DNA, the CDR3 is TGTGCCAGTAGTGGGGGCGGCGGTCTAGCCTACAATGAGCAGTTCTTC. It translates to CASSGGGGLAYNEQFF.

This chain uses TRBV28 with TRBJ1-2, with D possibly matching TRBD1 (6 bases). This CDR3 region has 15 residues. V was cut by 5 bases and J by 2 bases, with 15 bases left in between. Germline loops: CDR1 MDHEN, CDR2 SYDVKM. The CDR3 bases are TGTGCCAGCAGTGGGGTGGACAGCTCAAACTATGGCTACACCTTC. It yields the protein CASSGVDSSNYGYTF.

This chain joins TRBV10-2 and TRBJ2-1; 7 bases match TRBD2. The V gene's germline CDR1 is WSHSY and CDR2 SAAADI. The CDR3 spans 16 residues. J gave up 6 bases and V 6 bases, and 14 bases lay outside the gene matches. The CDR3 is CASRGRTGGNFNEQFF. CDR3 DNA: TGCGCCAGCAGGGGCAGGACGGGGGGAAATTTCAATGAGCAGTTCTTC.

The chain employs TRBV18 and TRBJ2-7, with D unclear. CDR1 is KGHSH and CDR2 is LQKENI in the germline V gene. With 0 bases removed from V and 1 base from J, the gap between germline ends came to 7 bases. CDR3 length equals 14 residues. The CDR3 reads CASSPPVGSYEQYF. The CDR3 coding sequence is TGTGCCAGCTCACCACCGGTCGGTTCCTACGAGCAGTACTTC.

J is TRBJ1-5 and V is TRBV5-6; no reliable D call. The CDR3 runs 15 residues. The germline V and J ends were trimmed by 4 bases and 6 bases, with 17 bases remaining between them. Looked up from germline, CDR1 is SGHDT and CDR2 is YYEEEE. The CDR3 here is CASSTLSGEGQPQHF. CDR3 nucleotides: TGTGCCAGCAGCACCCTCTCTGGGGAGGGTCAGCCCCAGCATTTT.

This rearrangement joins TRBV6-5 to TRBJ2-1; the D is unclear. The length of the CDR3 is 14 residues. Germline V CDR1 and CDR2: MNHEY, SVGAGI. V shed 0 bases and J shed 5 bases, with 8 bases lying between them. CDR3 bases: TGTGCCAGCAGTTACTCGGGCAGCCACAATGAGCAGTTCTTC. This sequence encodes CASSYSGSHNEQFF.

The J gene is TRBJ2-1, the V gene TRBV5-4; D not resolved. The CDR3 spans 14 residues. V shed 3 bases and J shed 8 bases, with 15 bases lying between them. Germline V gene data show CDR1 as SGHNT and CDR2 as YYREEE (reference sequence). The CDR3 region is CASSSRSDYDEQFF. DNA of the CDR3: TGTGCCAGCAGCTCCCGGTCCGATTATGATGAGCAGTTCTTC.

The chain links TRBV11-2 to TRBJ1-1; D unclear. The CDR3 length is 12 residues. V lost 8 bases, J lost 3 bases, and 10 bases lay in between. Germline-derived CDR1 and CDR2 are SGHAT and FQNNGV. This CDR3 reads CASSGSDTEAFF. The CDR3 DNA is TGTGCCAGCTCGGGGAGTGACACTGAAGCTTTCTTT. Based on the CDR3 plus reference TRBV11-2 and TRBJ1-1, the full variable domain is EAGVAQSPRYKIIEKRQSVAFWCNPISGHATLYWYQQILGQGPKLLIQFQNNGVVDDSQLPKDRFSAERLKGVDSTLKIQPAKLEDSAVYLCASSGSDTEAFFGQGTRLTVV.

V usage is TRBV27 and J usage is TRBJ1-1; TRBD1 agrees at 9 bases. Germline V gene lookup returns CDR1 MNHEY and CDR2 SMNVEV (reference sequence). CDR3 length equals 17 residues. Trimming at V came to 2 bases and at J to 0 bases, leaving 7 bases not matched to a gene. As DNA, the CDR3 is TGTGCCAGCAGTTTAGACGGGACAGGGATCTTGAACACTGAAGCTTTCTTT. It translates to CASSLDGTGILNTEAFF.

CDR3 loop: CASSYLSGALQETQYF. CDR3 coding DNA: TGTGCCAGCAGCTACCTTAGCGGGGCTCTTCAAGAGACCCAGTACTTC. The chain couples TRBV5-4 to TRBJ2-5, with 8 bases aligning to TRBD2. The CDR3 length is 16 residues. Germline CDR1 reads SGHNT; CDR2 reads YYREEE (reference sequence). Trimming cost V 3 bases and J 2 bases; bases outside gene matches: 9.